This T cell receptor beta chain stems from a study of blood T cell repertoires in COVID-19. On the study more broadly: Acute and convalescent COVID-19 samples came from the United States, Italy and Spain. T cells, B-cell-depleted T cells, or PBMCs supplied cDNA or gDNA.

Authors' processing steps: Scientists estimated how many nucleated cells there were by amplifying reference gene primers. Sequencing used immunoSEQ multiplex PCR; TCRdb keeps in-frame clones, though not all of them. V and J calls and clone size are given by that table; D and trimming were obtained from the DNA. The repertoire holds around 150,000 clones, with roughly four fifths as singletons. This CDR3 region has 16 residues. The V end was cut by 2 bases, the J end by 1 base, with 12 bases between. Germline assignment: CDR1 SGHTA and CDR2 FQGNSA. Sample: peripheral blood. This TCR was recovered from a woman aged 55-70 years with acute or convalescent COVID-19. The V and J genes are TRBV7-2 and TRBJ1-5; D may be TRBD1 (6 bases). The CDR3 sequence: CASSLQSGQSNQPQHF. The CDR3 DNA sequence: TGTGCCAGCAGCTTACAGTCTGGACAGAGCAATCAGCCCCAGCATTTT.